The present T cell receptor beta chain was sequenced within a study of blood T cells in healthy people across ages. This clonotype was found a few times. Its specificity is unknown. Broader study findings: Higher diversity, along with more naive CD4+ cells, distinguished long-lived donors from aged donors.

Germline V gives CDR1 SGDLS, CDR2 YYNGEE. The length of the CDR3 is 17 residues. V was clipped by 0 bases and J by 5 bases; unmatched bases: 10. The use of a sample-barcoded 5' primer and a J-beta primer mix characterized a second PCR of roughly 6 to 11 cycles. TCRdb ran MiXCR on the 5' RACE reads and lists one entry per CDR3 protein. The data show about 1 million distinct CDR3 sequences, 40% to 45% seen once. The sample taken for sequencing was blood. This clonotype originated in a woman aged 60-70 years in good health. V is TRBV9 and J is TRBJ2-5, with TRBD2 matching over 10 bases. The CDR3 DNA is TGTGCCAGCAGCGTAGATGGACTAGCGGTCAGGGGGGAGACCCAGTACTTC. Amino acids: CASSVDGLAVRGETQYF.